The next 32 T cell receptor beta chains were all read from a single sample in a study of sequential checkpoint blockade in melanoma. Treatment indicated: randomized to nivolumab then ipilimumab (arm A) or the reverse (arm B). Only in-frame clones appear in the TCRdb table, and some are missing; sequencing was by immunoSEQ multiplex PCR. Among approximately 17,000 clones listed, about 92% were seen once. The material sequenced was CD8+ T cells sorted from blood (inferred from file names), taken from a patient given nivolumab and ipilimumab in sequence. The receptor source for this set is a human donor with melanoma.

The chain uses TRBV4-2 and TRBJ2-7, with 14 bases identical to TRBD2. The CDR3 extends over 15 amino acids. The ends lost 5 bases at V and 4 bases at J; junction bases unmatched: 4. CDR1 is LGHNA, CDR2 YNFKEQ, per germline. This chain's CDR3 is CASSKGTSGSYEQYF. As DNA, the CDR3 is TGTGCCAGCAGCAAAGGGACTAGCGGGAGTTACGAGCAGTACTTC.

The chain has TRBV4-2 and TRBJ1-5, with D perhaps TRBD1 (5 bases). CDR1 LGHNA and CDR2 YNFKEQ come from the germline V gene. The CDR3 loop spans 15 amino acids. Deletions cut 0 bases from V and 3 bases from J, with 9 bases between. The CDR3, as DNA: TGTGCCAGCAGCCAAGATGGGGGGATCAATCAGCCCCAGCATTTT. As protein: CASSQDGGINQPQHF.

This chain joins TRBV30 and TRBJ1-1, with 7 bases matching TRBD1. The length of the CDR3 is 15 residues. V lost 1 base and J lost 1; bases outside the gene matches: 6. Looked up from germline, CDR1 is GTSNPN and CDR2 is SVGIG (reference sequence). In nucleotides, the CDR3 is TGTGCCTGGAGTGCCGGGACAGCCAAGAACACTGAAGCTTTCTTT. It is translated as CAWSAGTAKNTEAFF. The full variable domain, rest sourced from reference TRBV30 and TRBJ1-1, is SQTIHQWPATLVQPVGSPLSLECTVEGTSNPNLYWYRQAAGRGLQLLFYSVGIGQISSEVPQNLSASRPQDRQFILSSKKLLLSDSGFYLCAWSAGTAKNTEAFFGQGTRLTVV.

The chain employs TRBV6-1 and TRBJ1-5, with D perhaps TRBD1 (6 bases). Germline assignment: CDR1 MNHNS and CDR2 SASEGT. The CDR3 is 15 residues long. Trimming left V 6 bases short and J 2 bases short, with 14 bases between. In DNA form, the CDR3 reads TGTGCCAGCAGCGGCTATTCAGGGGGCAATCAGCCCCAGCATTTT. Translated: CASSGYSGGNQPQHF.

Only one count was recorded for this clone. The J gene is TRBJ1-4, the V gene TRBV7-9; 8 bases line up with TRBD1. The CDR3 loop spans 16 amino acids. Trimming at V came to 7 bases and at J to 8 bases, leaving 15 bases not matched to a gene. Germline loops: CDR1 SEHNR, CDR2 FQNEAQ (reference sequence). CDR3 amino acids: CASTSTPGTGSEKLFF. DNA of the CDR3: TGTGCCAGCACGTCAACTCCCGGGACAGGTAGCGAAAAACTGTTTTTT.

This clone was seen just once. This CDR3 is CASSVGNYGYTF. The CDR3 DNA reads TGTGCCAGCAGTGTTGGCAACTATGGCTACACCTTC. This chain links TRBV25-1 with TRBJ1-2; no firm D call. In germline, CDR1 is MGHDK, CDR2 SYGVNS. Between the trimmed V and J ends, which lost 4 bases and 2 bases, there was a span of 5 bases. This CDR3 contains 12 residues.

The chain combines TRBV6-5 with TRBJ1-1; D gene uncertain. CDR1 and CDR2 (germline): MNHEY, SVGAGI. The CDR3 length is 13 residues. V dropped 2 bases and J dropped 2 bases, with 6 bases sitting between them. In nucleotides, the CDR3 is TGTGCCAGCAGTTACCAGGTCAACACTGAAGCTTTCTTT. It encodes CASSYQVNTEAFF.

J is TRBJ1-1 and V is TRBV28, with a tentative D call TRBD1 (5 bases). CDR3 size: 14 residues. V shed 3 bases and J shed 0 bases, with 8 bases lying between them. Germline-derived CDR1 and CDR2 are MDHEN and SYDVKM. The CDR3 nucleotides are TGTGCCAGCAGTTTGACAGATATGAACACTGAAGCTTTCTTT. Amino acid sequence: CASSLTDMNTEAFF. Variable domain in full (rest from reference TRBV28 and TRBJ1-1): DVKVTQSSRYLVKRTGEKVFLECVQDMDHENMFWYRQDPGLGLRLIYFSYDVKMKEKGDIPEGYSVSREKKERFSLILESASTNQTSMYLCASSLTDMNTEAFFGQGTRLTVV.

The chain joins TRBV4-3 to TRBJ1-2; 8 bases align to TRBD1. Germline trimming cut 2 bases from V and 4 bases from J; bases unmatched to any gene: 18. From germline, CDR1 is LGHNA and CDR2 YSLEER. The CDR3 has 19 amino acids. CDR3 nucleotide sequence: TGCGCCAGCAGCCAAATCGCTTGGCCAGGGGGCAGTTCCCCCTATGGCTACACCTTC. It encodes CASSQIAWPGGSSPYGYTF.

The rearrangement uses TRBV4-1 and TRBJ2-7, with D possibly matching TRBD1 (6 bases). Per germline, CDR1 MGHRA and CDR2 YSYEKL. CDR3 length equals 14 residues. V lost 4 bases, J lost 5 bases, and 15 bases lay in between. CDR3 sequence: CASSLRPGADEQYV. CDR3 DNA sequence: TGCGCCAGCAGCCTTCGTCCAGGGGCGGACGAGCAGTACGTC.

The gene calls are TRBV7-8 and TRBJ1-4, with D perhaps TRBD1 (6 bases). The CDR3 runs 12 residues. CDR1 is SGHVS, CDR2 FQNEAQ, per germline. With 4 bases removed from V and 8 bases from J, the gap between germline ends came to 8 bases. CDR3 region: CASSWGGEKLFF. CDR3 bases: TGTGCCAGCAGCTGGGGGGGCGAAAAACTGTTTTTT.

This rearrangement joins TRBV21-1 to TRBJ1-4; the table calls TRBD1, which could not be checked here. TRBV21-1 is classified as a pseudogene. There are 18 residues in the CDR3. This CDR3 is CASREGWDTTACNEKLFF. In DNA form, the CDR3 reads TGTGCCAGCCGAGAGGGATGGGACACTACGGCCTGTAATGAAAAACTGTTTTTT.

This chain links TRBV7-8 with TRBJ2-7; 10 bases line up with TRBD1. CDR1 is SGHVS, CDR2 FQNEAQ, per germline. The CDR3 extends over 15 amino acids. After removal of 5 bases from V and 4 bases from J, the junction contained 8 bases not matched to a gene. In nucleotides, the CDR3 is TGTGCCAGCAGCCCCGGGACAGGGGTTACTTACGAGCAGTACGTC. Residues: CASSPGTGVTYEQYV.

The chain employs TRBV9 and TRBJ1-1, with TRBD1 matching over 9 bases. This CDR3 contains 13 residues. V dropped 7 bases and J dropped 1; count of bases not matched to a gene: 2. The germline gives CDR1 SGDLS, CDR2 YYNGEE. CDR3 bases: TGTGCCAGCGGGACAGGGAAGAACACTGAAGCTTTCTTT. It is translated as CASGTGKNTEAFF.

V is TRBV7-2 and J is TRBJ1-3; D remains ambiguous. The CDR3 is made up of 16 amino acids. V lost 4 bases and J 0 bases, leaving 13 bases between the germline ends. From germline, CDR1 is SGHTA and CDR2 FQGNSA. DNA for the CDR3: TGTGCCAGCAGCTCTTTTGAGTATGGCTCTGGAAACACCATATATTTT. Translated: CASSSFEYGSGNTIYF.

The chain uses TRBV7-9 and TRBJ1-6; 7 bases are shared with TRBD1. The V and J ends lost 5 bases and 8 bases, in that order; junction bases with no gene match: 6. Germline-derived CDR1 and CDR2 are SEHNR and FQNEAQ (reference sequence). This CDR3 region has 14 residues. The CDR3 sequence: CASSRRDSHSPLHF. The CDR3 coding sequence is TGTGCCAGCAGCCGACGGGACAGCCATTCACCCCTCCACTTT.

The J gene is TRBJ1-2, the V gene TRBV5-4; possible D gene TRBD1, 6 bases. Germline V CDR1 and CDR2: SGHNT, YYREEE (reference sequence). There are 16 residues in the CDR3. V lost 4 bases and J lost 2, with 18 bases in between. In nucleotides, the CDR3 is TGTGCCAGCAGCACCCCAGAGGGGGGGGCCAACTATGGCTACACCTTC. It specifies CASSTPEGGANYGYTF.

V usage is TRBV4-2 and J usage is TRBJ2-7; 13 positions match TRBD2. Unmatched junction bases numbered 9, after V lost 0 bases and J lost 4 bases. CDR1 and CDR2 from the germline V gene are LGHNA and YNFKEQ. This CDR3 is 18 amino acids long. The CDR3: CASSQELGLAGNQYEQYF. DNA for the CDR3: TGTGCCAGCAGCCAAGAGCTGGGACTAGCGGGAAACCAATACGAGCAGTACTTC.

This clone was counted a few times. V usage is TRBV6-6 and J usage is TRBJ1-1; tentatively, D is TRBD1 (5 bases). Germline lookup yields CDR1 MNHNY and CDR2 SVGAGI (reference sequence). The V and J ends lost 4 bases and 0 bases respectively, with 12 bases between them. This CDR3 is 15 amino acids long. CDR3 amino acids: CASSLSRVMNTEAFF. For the CDR3, the DNA is TGTGCCAGCAGTTTATCCAGGGTTATGAACACTGAAGCTTTCTTT.

The rearrangement uses TRBV28 and TRBJ2-7; TRBD2 agrees at 9 bases. Trimming at V came to 2 bases and at J to 2 bases, leaving 1 base not matched to a gene. The CDR3 has 14 residues. Germline values: CDR1 MDHEN, CDR2 SYDVKM. DNA for the CDR3: TGTGCCAGCAGTTTAGTAGCGGGAGCCTACGAGCAGTACTTC. Amino acids: CASSLVAGAYEQYF.

J is TRBJ2-7 and V is TRBV11-2; 8 bases agree with TRBD2. The germline gives CDR1 SGHAT, CDR2 FQNNGV. After removal of 5 bases from V and 3 bases from J, the junction contained 9 bases not matched to a gene. This CDR3 is 15 amino acids long. The CDR3 sequence is CASSQERGFRYEQYV. Here the CDR3 DNA reads TGTGCCAGCAGCCAAGAGCGGGGGTTCCGCTACGAGCAGTACGTC.

This chain connects TRBV4-2 to TRBJ1-2; no definite D call. From germline, CDR1 is LGHNA and CDR2 YNFKEQ. The V end lost 3 bases, the J end lost 6 bases, and 8 bases lay between the germline ends. This CDR3 spans 12 amino acids. The CDR3 coding sequence is TGTGCCAGCAGCCATCCCGGGAATGGCTACACCTTC. It encodes CASSHPGNGYTF.

J is TRBJ1-1 and V is TRBV13; 9 bases map to TRBD1. The germline V gene encodes CDR1 PRHDT and CDR2 FYEKMQ (reference sequence). The CDR3 has 12 residues. Trimming took 11 bases from V and 4 from J; bases not matched to a gene: 5. The CDR3 sequence is CAGGTGTTEAFF. The CDR3, as DNA: TGTGCCGGCGGGACAGGGACCACTGAAGCTTTCTTT.

V and J are TRBV13 and TRBJ1-1, with no clear D. The CDR3 sequence is 14 residues long. The germline gives CDR1 PRHDT, CDR2 FYEKMQ (reference sequence). Trimming removed 0 bases from V and 6 bases from J, with 11 bases in between. In nucleotides, the CDR3 is TGTGCCAGCAGCTTAGGGCGGTTCGGGTCTGAAGCTTTCTTT. As protein: CASSLGRFGSEAFF.

The rearrangement joins TRBV28 to TRBJ1-2; TRBD1 aligns across 10 bases. The CDR3 is 15 residues long. The germline V gene encodes CDR1 MDHEN and CDR2 SYDVKM. The J segment lost 8 bases and the V segment lost 4 bases, leaving 10 bases of the junction unmatched. CDR3 DNA: TGTGCCAGCAGTTCTATCCGGGACAGGGGAGAAGGCTACACCTTC. Its protein product is CASSSIRDRGEGYTF.

This clone has a handful of counts. J is TRBJ1-1 and V is TRBV7-9; D might be TRBD1 (6 bases). The CDR3 extends over 17 amino acids. CDR1 and CDR2 from the germline V gene are SEHNR and FQNEAQ (reference sequence). V gave up 5 bases and J gave up 1 base, with 20 bases separating them. DNA of the CDR3: TGTGCCAGCAGCGGAGTCAGGGGCATCTCAACGAACACTGAAGCTTTCTTT. Protein: CASSGVRGISTNTEAFF.

CDR3 nucleotides: TGTGCCAGCAGCAGCTTGGGGGGACGGAATTCACCCCTCCACTTT. Translated: CASSSLGGRNSPLHF. The chain combines TRBV5-4 with TRBJ1-6, with D possibly TRBD1 on 5 matching bases. CDR1 and CDR2 (germline): SGHNT, YYREEE (reference sequence). Trimming pared 4 bases from V and 7 bases from J, leaving 15 bases between. This CDR3 has 15 residues.

V usage is TRBV7-9 and J usage is TRBJ1-3; D gene ambiguous. Trimming stripped 4 bases from V and 4 bases from J, with 17 bases between. Looked up from germline, CDR1 is SEHNR and CDR2 is FQNEAQ (reference sequence). The CDR3 consists of 16 residues. In nucleotides, the CDR3 is TGTGCCAGCAGCTCATGGAGGGTGGGGTCGGGAAACACCATATATTTT. Translated, it gives CASSSWRVGSGNTIYF. The variable domain in full, completed from reference TRBV7-9 and TRBJ1-3, reads DTGVSQNPRHKITKRGQNVTFRCDPISEHNRLYWYRQTLGQGPEFLTYFQNEAQLEKSRLLSDRFSAERPKGSFSTLEIQRTEQGDSAMYLCASSSWRVGSGNTIYFGEGSWLTVV.

CDR3 DNA sequence: TGTGCCAGCAGCCTAACGCCCAGGGGGGAGTACGAGCAGTACGTC. It encodes CASSLTPRGEYEQYV. The V and J genes are TRBV6-6 and TRBJ2-7; D might be TRBD1 (7 bases). Trimming pared 6 bases from V and 4 bases from J, leaving 19 bases between. CDR3 length: 15 residues. Per germline, CDR1 MNHNY and CDR2 SVGAGI (reference sequence).

The V call is TRBV9, the J call TRBJ1-2; 10 bases line up with TRBD1. Germline V gene lookup returns CDR1 SGDLS and CDR2 YYNGEE. CDR3 length equals 18 residues. The trim removed 0 bases at V and 2 bases at J, leaving 10 bases unmatched. In nucleotides, the CDR3 is TGTGCCAGCAGCGTAGCAAAAGGGACAGGGGAGGGCAACTATGGCTACACCTTC. This encodes CASSVAKGTGEGNYGYTF.

V gene TRBV6-5 combines with J gene TRBJ1-1, with D possibly TRBD1 on 5 matching bases. Deletions cut 5 bases from V and 0 bases from J, with 7 bases between. There are 13 residues in the CDR3. CDR1 is MNHEY and CDR2 is SVGAGI in the germline V gene. DNA for the CDR3: TGTGCCAGCAGTGACAGCATGAACACTGAAGCTTTCTTT. This codes for CASSDSMNTEAFF.

This clone occurred once. This chain connects TRBV7-9 to TRBJ1-4; D is ambiguous. V shed 5 bases and J shed 6 bases, with 19 bases lying between them. This CDR3 is 16 amino acids long. Germline values: CDR1 SEHNR, CDR2 FQNEAQ (reference sequence). CDR3: CASSPVQSSIYEKLFF. The CDR3 bases are TGTGCCAGCAGCCCCGTTCAGTCTTCGATTTATGAAAAACTGTTTTTT. The full variable domain, completed using reference TRBV7-9 and TRBJ1-4, is DTGVSQNPRHKITKRGQNVTFRCDPISEHNRLYWYRQTLGQGPEFLTYFQNEAQLEKSRLLSDRFSAERPKGSFSTLEIQRTEQGDSAMYLCASSPVQSSIYEKLFFGSGTQLSVL.